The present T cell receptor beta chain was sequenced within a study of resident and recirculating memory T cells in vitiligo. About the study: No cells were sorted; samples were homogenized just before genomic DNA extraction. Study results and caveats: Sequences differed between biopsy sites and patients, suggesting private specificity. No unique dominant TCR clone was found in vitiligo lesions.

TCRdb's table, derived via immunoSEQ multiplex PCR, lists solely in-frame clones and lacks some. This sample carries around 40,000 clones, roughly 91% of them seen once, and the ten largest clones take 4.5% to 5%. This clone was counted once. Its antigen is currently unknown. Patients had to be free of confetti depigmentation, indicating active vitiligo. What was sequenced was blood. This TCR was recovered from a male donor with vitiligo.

CDR3 sequence (DNA): TGTGCCTGGATGGTGGAGAGCTATGGCTACACCTTC. It specifies CAWMVESYGYTF. This sequence joins TRBV30 and TRBJ1-2; no clear D gene. The CDR3 is made up of 12 amino acids. Germline V lookup: CDR1 GTSNPN, CDR2 SVGIG (reference sequence). Trimming removed 4 bases from V and 4 bases from J, with 10 bases in between.